The present T cell receptor (beta chain) was sequenced within a study of T cells in Graves' hyperthyroidism and ophthalmopathy. The CDR3 loop spans 17 amino acids. The V and J ends lost 4 bases and 4 bases respectively, with 23 bases between them. Per the germline V gene, CDR1 is MNHEY and CDR2 is SVGEGT. This clonotype was found many times. Amplified TCR beta CDR3 regions came from RNA transcripts. HTBI primers were employed in a first-round RT-PCR of the TCR CDR3. MiXCR, applied by TCRdb to the multiplex PCR reads, yields one record per CDR3 protein. The table lists a few hundred thousand distinct CDR3 sequences, approximately 14% of them singletons.

The receptor comes from a woman aged 25-40 years with Graves' ophthalmopathy. The specimen was blood. The rearrangement uses TRBV6-2 or TRBV6-3 and TRBJ2-7, with D maybe TRBD1 (7 bases). The CDR3 sequence is CASSSPVSRGAFYEQYF. CDR3 coding DNA: TGTGCCAGCAGTTCCCCCGTGAGCAGGGGGGCTTTTTACGAGCAGTACTTC.